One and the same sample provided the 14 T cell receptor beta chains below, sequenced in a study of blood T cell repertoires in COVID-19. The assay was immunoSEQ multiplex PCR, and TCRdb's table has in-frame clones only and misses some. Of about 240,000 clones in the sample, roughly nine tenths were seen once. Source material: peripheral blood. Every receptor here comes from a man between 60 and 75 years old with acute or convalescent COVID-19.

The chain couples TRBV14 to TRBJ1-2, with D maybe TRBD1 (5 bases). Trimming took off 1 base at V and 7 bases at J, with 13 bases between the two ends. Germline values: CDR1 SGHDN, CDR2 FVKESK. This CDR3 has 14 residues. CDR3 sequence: CASSQAGLVPGYTF. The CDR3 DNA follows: TGTGCCAGCAGCCAAGCGGGACTGGTCCCTGGCTACACCTTC. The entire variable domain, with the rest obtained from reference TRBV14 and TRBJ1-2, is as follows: EAGVTQFPSHSVIEKGQTVTLRCDPISGHDNLYWYRRVMGKEIKFLLHFVKESKQDESGMPNNRFLAERTGGTYSTLKVQPAELEDSGVYFCASSQAGLVPGYTFGSGTRLTVV.

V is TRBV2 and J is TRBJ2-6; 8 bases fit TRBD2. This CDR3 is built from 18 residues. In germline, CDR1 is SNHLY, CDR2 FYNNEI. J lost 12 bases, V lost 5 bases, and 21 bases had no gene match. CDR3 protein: CASSPGPLGLAAGAVLTF. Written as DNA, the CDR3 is TGTGCCAGCAGTCCCGGCCCTCTTGGCCTTGCAGCGGGAGCCGTCCTGACTTTC. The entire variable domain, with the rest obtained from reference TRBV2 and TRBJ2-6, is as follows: EPEVTQTPSHQVTQMGQEVILRCVPISNHLYFYWYRQILGQKVEFLVSFYNNEISEKSEIFDDQFSVERPDGSNFTLKIRSTKLEDSAMYFCASSPGPLGLAAGAVLTFGAGSRLTVL.

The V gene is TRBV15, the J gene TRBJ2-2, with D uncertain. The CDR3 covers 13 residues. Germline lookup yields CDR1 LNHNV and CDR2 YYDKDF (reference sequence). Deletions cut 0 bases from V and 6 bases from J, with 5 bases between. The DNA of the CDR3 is TGTGCCACCAGCAGAGATACACCCGGGGAGCTGTTTTTT. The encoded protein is CATSRDTPGELFF.

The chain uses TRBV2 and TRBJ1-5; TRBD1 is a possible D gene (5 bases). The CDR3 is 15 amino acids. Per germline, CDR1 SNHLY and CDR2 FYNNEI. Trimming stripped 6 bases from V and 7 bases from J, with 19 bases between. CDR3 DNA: TGTGCCAGCAGAGAGGATAGGGCGGGGGACCAGCCCCAGCATTTT. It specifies CASREDRAGDQPQHF.

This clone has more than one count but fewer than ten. CDR3 bases: TGCAGCGTTTCCGGACAGGGCTCCTACAATGAGCAGTTCTTC. Translating it yields CSVSGQGSYNEQFF. The chain combines TRBV29-1 with TRBJ2-1, with 8 bases fitting TRBD1. Germline trimming cut 5 bases from V and 0 bases from J; bases unmatched to any gene: 3. The germline V gene has CDR1 SQVTM and CDR2 ANQGSEA. CDR3 length: 14 amino acids.

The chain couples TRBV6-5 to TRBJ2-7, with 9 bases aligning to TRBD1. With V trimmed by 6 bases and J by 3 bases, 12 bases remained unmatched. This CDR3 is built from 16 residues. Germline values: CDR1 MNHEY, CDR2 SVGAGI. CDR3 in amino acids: CASSYDKETGGYEQYF. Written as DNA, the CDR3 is TGTGCCAGCAGCTACGATAAAGAGACAGGGGGCTACGAGCAGTACTTC.

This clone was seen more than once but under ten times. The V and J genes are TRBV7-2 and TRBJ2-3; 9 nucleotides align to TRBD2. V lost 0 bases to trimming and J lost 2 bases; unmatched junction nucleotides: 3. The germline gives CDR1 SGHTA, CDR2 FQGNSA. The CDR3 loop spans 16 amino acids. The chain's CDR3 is CASSLALAGLTDTQYF. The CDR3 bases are TGTGCCAGCAGCTTAGCGCTAGCGGGACTCACAGATACGCAGTATTTT.

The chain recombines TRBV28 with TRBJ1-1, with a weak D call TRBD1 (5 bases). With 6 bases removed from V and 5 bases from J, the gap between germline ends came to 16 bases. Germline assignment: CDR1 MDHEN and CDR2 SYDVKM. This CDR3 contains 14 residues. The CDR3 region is CASSPWGGGTEAFF. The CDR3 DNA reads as TGTGCCAGCAGCCCATGGGGGGGAGGGACTGAAGCTTTCTTT.

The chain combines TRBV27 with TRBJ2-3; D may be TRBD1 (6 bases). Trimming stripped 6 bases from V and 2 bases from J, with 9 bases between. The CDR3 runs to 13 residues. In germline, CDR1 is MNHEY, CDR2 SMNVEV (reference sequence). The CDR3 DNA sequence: TGTGCCAGCAGGACAGGAACCACAGATACGCAGTATTTT. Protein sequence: CASRTGTTDTQYF.

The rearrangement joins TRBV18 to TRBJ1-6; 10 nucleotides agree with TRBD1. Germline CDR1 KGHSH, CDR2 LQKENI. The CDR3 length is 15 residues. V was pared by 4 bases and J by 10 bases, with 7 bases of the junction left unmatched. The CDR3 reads CASSRDRGSVSPLHF. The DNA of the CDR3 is TGTGCCAGCTCACGGGACAGGGGAAGCGTGTCACCCCTCCACTTT.

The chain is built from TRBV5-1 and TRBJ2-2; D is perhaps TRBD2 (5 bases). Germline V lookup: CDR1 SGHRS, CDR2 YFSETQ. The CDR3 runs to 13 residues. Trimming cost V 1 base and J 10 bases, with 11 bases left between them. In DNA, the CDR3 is TGCGCCAGCAGCTTGCGCGGGCCCGAGGAGCTGTTTTTT. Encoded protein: CASSLRGPEELFF. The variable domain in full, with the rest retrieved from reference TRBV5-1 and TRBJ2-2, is KAGVTQTPRYLIKTRGQQVTLSCSPISGHRSVSWYQQTPGQGLQFLFEYFSETQRNKGNFPGRFSGRQFSNSRSEMNVSTLELGDSALYLCASSLRGPEELFFGEGSRLTVL.

The CDR3 here is CASRPPGQGRSYTF. The CDR3 region has the DNA TGTGCCAGCAGACCCCCTGGACAGGGCCGTAGCTACACCTTC. This chain links TRBV28 with TRBJ1-2; 8 bases line up with TRBD1. The CDR3 extends over 14 amino acids. Trimming took 6 bases from V and 9 from J; bases not matched to a gene: 12. The germline V gene encodes CDR1 MDHEN and CDR2 SYDVKM.

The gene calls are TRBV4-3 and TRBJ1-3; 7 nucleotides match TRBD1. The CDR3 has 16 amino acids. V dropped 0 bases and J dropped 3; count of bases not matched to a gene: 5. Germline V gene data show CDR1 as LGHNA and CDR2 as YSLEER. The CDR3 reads CASSQDATGNGNTIYF. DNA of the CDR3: TGCGCCAGCAGCCAAGACGCGACAGGGAATGGAAACACCATATATTTT.

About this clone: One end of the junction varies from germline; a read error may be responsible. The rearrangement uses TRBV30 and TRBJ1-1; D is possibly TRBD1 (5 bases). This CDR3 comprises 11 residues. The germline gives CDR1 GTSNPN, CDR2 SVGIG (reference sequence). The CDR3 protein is CAWGGTAWGGF. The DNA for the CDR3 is TGTGCCTGGGGTGGAACAGCCTGGGGGGGCTTT. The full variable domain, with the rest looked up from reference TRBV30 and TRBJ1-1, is SQTIHQWPATLVQPVGSPLSLECTVEGTSNPNLYWYRQAAGRGLQLLFYSVGIGQISSEVPQNLSASRPQDRQFILSSKKLLLSDSGFYLCAWGGTAWGGFGQGTRLTVV.